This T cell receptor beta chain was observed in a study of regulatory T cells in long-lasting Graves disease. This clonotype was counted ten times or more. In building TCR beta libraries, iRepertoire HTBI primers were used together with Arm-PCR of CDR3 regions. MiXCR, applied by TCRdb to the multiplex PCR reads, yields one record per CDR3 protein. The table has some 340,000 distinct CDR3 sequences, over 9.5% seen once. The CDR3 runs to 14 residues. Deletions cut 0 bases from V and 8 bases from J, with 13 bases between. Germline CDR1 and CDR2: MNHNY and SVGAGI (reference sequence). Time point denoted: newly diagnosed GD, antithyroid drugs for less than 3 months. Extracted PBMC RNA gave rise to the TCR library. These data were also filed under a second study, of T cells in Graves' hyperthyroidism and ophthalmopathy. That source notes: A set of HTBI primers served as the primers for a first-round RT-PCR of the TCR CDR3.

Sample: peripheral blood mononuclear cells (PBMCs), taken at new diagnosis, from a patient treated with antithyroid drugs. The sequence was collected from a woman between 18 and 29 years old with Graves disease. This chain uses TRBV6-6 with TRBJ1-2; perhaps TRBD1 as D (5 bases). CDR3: CASSYSGLRGGYTF. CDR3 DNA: TGTGCCAGCAGTTACTCGGGACTCCGAGGGGGCTACACCTTC.